This T cell receptor beta chain was sequenced during a study of T cell clonotyping in hematopoietic cell transplantation. Points on this clone: Its specificity is not known.

V gave up 4 bases and J gave up 3 bases, with 11 bases separating them. The CDR3 runs to 13 residues. Germline V lookup: CDR1 SGHNT, CDR2 YYREEE (reference sequence). Data came from immunoSEQ multiplex PCR; TCRdb stores just in-frame clones and leaves some out. Of thousands of clones detected, roughly 94% appear once; the ten largest clones hold 1.3%. Whole-study results and caveats: Few recipient clonotypes overlapped donors; over 95% were de novo at given depth.

The rearrangement links TRBV5-4 to TRBJ2-7; D call uncertain. This specimen consisted of peripheral blood mononuclear cells, obtained 30 days after allogeneic stem cell transplant. The sequence was obtained from a male patient between 60 and 69 years old who had an allogeneic stem cell transplant from an unrelated donor, so T cells may come from the graft donor. Some clones in this sample may be carry-over from other donors' samples. The CDR3 DNA reads TGTGCCAGCAGCCCGGAACGATACTACGAGCAGTACTTC. This sequence encodes CASSPERYYEQYF.